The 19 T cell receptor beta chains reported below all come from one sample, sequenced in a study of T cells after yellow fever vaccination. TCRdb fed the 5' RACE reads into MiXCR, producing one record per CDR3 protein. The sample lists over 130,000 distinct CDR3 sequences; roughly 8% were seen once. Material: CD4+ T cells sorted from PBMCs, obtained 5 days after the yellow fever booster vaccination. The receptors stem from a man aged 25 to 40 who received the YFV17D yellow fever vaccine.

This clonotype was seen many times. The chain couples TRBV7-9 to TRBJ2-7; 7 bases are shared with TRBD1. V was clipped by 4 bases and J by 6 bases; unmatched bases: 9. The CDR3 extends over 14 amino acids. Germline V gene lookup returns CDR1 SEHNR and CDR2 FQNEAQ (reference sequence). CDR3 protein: CASSSGTASSEQYF. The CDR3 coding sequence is TGTGCCAGCAGCTCCGGGACAGCCTCTTCCGAGCAGTACTTC.

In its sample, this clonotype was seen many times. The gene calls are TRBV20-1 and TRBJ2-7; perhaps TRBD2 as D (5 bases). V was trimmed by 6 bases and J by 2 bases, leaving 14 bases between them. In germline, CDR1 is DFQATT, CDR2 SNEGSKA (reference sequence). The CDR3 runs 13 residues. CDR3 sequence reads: CSAPLARTYEQYF. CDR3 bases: TGCAGTGCCCCTTTAGCGAGAACCTACGAGCAGTACTTC.

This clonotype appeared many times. CDR3 sequence: CASSTQEGGLNQPQHF. The DNA for the CDR3 is TGTGCCAGCAGTACCCAGGAAGGCGGCCTGAATCAGCCCCAGCATTTT. The rearrangement uses TRBV12-3 or TRBV12-4 and TRBJ1-5; D remains ambiguous. The CDR3 spans 16 residues. Trimming pared 5 bases from V and 4 bases from J, leaving 18 bases between.

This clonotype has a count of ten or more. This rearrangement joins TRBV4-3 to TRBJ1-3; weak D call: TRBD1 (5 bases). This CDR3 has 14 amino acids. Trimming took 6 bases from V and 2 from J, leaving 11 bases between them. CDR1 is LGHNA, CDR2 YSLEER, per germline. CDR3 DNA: TGCGCCAGCAGTCTTGAACAGGCTGGAAACACCATATATTTT. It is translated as CASSLEQAGNTIYF.

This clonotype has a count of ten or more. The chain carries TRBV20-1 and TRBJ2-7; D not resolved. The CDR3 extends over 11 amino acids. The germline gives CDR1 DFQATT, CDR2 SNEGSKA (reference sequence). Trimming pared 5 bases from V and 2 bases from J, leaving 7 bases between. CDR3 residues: CSAPSPYEQYF. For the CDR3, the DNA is TGCAGTGCTCCGTCCCCCTACGAGCAGTACTTC.

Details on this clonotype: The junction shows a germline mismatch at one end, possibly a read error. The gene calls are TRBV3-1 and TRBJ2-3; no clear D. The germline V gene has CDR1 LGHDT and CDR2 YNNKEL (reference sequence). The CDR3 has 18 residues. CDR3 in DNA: TGTACCAGCAGTCCAACCCCCCACAAGGTAGACCACACAGATACGCAGTATTTT. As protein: CTSSPTPHKVDHTDTQYF.

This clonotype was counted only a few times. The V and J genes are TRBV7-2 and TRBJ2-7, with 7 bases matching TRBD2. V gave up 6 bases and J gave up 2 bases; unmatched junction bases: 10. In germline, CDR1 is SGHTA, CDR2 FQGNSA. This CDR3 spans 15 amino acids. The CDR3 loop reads CASSPGGTTTYEQYF. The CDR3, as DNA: TGTGCCAGCAGTCCTGGGGGGACTACCACCTACGAGCAGTACTTC.

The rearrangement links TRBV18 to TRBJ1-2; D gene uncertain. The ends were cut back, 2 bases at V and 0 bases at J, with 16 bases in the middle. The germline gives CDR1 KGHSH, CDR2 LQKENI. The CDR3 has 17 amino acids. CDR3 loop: CASSPVSSGNPNYGYTF. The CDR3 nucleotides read TGTGCCAGCTCACCAGTCTCGTCCGGAAACCCTAACTATGGCTACACCTTC.

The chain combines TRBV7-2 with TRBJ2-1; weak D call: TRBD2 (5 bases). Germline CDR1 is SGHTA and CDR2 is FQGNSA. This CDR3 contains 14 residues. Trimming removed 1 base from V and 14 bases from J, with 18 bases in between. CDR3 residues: CASSLDGSGFKEFF. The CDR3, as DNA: TGTGCCAGCAGCTTAGATGGATCGGGATTCAAGGAGTTCTTC.

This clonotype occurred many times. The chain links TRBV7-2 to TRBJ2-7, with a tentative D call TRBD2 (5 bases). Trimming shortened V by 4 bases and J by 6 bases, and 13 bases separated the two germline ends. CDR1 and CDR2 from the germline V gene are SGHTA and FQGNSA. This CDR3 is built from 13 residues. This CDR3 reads CASSSINSAEQYF. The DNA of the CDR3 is TGTGCCAGCAGCTCTATTAATAGCGCCGAGCAGTACTTC.

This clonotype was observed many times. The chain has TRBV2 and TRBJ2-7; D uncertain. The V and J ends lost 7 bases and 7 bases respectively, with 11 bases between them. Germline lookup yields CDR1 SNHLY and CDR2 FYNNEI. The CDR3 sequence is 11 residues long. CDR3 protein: CASTAFEEQYF. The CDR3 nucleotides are TGTGCCAGCACCGCCTTTGAGGAGCAGTACTTC.

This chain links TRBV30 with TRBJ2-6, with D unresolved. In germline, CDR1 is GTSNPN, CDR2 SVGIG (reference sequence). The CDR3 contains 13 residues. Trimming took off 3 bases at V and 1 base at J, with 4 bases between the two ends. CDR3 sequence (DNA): TGTGCCTGGAGATCATCTGGGGCCAACGTCCTGACTTTC. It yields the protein CAWRSSGANVLTF.

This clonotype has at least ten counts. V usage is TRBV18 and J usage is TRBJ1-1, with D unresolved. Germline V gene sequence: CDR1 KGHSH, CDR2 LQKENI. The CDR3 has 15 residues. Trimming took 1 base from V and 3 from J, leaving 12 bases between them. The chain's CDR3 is CASSPQGPPDTEAFF. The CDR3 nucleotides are TGTGCCAGCTCACCACAGGGTCCCCCCGACACTGAAGCTTTCTTT.

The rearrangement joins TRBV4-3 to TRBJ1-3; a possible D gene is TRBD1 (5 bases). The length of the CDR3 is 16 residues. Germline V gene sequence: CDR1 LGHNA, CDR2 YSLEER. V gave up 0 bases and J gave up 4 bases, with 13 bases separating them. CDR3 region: CASSQELGATGNTIYF. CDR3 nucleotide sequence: TGCGCCAGCAGCCAAGAACTTGGGGCGACAGGAAACACCATATATTTT.

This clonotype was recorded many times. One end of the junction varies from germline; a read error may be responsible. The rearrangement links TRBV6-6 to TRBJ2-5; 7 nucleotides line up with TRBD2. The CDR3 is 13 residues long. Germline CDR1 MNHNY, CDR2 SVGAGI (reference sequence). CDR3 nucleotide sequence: TGTGCCAGCAGTTCCGGACTAGGGGAGATCCAGTACTTC. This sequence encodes CASSSGLGEIQYF.

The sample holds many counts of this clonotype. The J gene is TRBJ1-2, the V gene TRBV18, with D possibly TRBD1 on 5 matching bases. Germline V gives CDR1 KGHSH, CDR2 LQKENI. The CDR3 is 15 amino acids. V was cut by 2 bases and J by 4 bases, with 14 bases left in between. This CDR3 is CASSPDRIRGYGYTF. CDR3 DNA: TGTGCCAGCTCACCAGACCGGATTAGGGGCTATGGCTACACCTTC.

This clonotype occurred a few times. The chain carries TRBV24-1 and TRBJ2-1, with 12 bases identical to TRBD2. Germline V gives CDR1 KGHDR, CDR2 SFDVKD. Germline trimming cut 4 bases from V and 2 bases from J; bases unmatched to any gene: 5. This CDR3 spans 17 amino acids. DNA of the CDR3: TGTGCCACCAGTGACCAGAGGACTAGCGGGACCTACAATGAGCAGTTCTTC. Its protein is CATSDQRTSGTYNEQFF.

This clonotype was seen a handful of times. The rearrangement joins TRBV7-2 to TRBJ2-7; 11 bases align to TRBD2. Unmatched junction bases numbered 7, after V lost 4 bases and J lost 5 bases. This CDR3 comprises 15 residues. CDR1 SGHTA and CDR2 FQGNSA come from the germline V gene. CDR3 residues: CASSSIAGGPDEQYF. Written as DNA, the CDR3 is TGTGCCAGCAGCTCTATAGCGGGAGGGCCTGACGAGCAGTACTTC.

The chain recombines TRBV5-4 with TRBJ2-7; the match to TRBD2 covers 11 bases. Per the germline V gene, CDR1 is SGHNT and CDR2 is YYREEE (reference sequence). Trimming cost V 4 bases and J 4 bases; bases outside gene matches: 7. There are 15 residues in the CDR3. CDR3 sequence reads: CASSVGLADVYEQYF. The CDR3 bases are TGTGCCAGCAGCGTGGGACTAGCGGACGTTTACGAGCAGTACTTC.